This T cell receptor beta chain was sequenced for a study of beta chain features in type 1 diabetes. On the study more broadly: Cell yields, gender and age were comparable in patients and healthy donors. Study-wide results and caveats: A moderate, significant TCRB CDR3 shortening appeared in type 1 diabetes across four CD4+ subsets. More deletions and fewer insertions at VDJ junctions were seen in type 1 diabetes patients.

About this clone: Its matching antigen is unknown.

Expressed TCRB transcripts were sequenced, since all the RNA that had been isolated was reverse transcribed. The repertoire was sequenced with immunoSEQ multiplex PCR; TCRdb's copy has only in-frame clones and lacks some. The sample includes 500,000 to 650,000 clones, around 12% of them seen just once. The CDR3 is 14 residues long. In germline, CDR1 is SNHLY, CDR2 FYNNEI. With 4 bases clipped from V and 4 bases from J, the junction kept 7 bases outside the gene matches. The sequenced sample consisted of naive CD4+ T cells from blood. The TCR sequence derives from a man younger than 45 with type 1 diabetes. The chain is built from TRBV2 and TRBJ2-7; the match to TRBD1 covers 7 bases. Here the CDR3 DNA reads TGTGCCAGCAGTGGATCAACAGGGGTGTACGAGCAGTACTTC. It specifies CASSGSTGVYEQYF. Together with reference TRBV2 and TRBJ2-7, the CDR3 gives the full variable domain: EPEVTQTPSHQVTQMGQEVILRCVPISNHLYFYWYRQILGQKVEFLVSFYNNEISEKSEIFDDQFSVERPDGSNFTLKIRSTKLEDSAMYFCASSGSTGVYEQYFGPGTRLTVT.